The 13 T cell receptor beta chains reported below all come from one sample, sequenced in a study of cytomegalovirus exposure and HLA in healthy donors. Primers: 60 Vbeta forward and 13 Jbeta reverse. TCRdb's copy holds only in-frame clones and misses some; the assay was immunoSEQ multiplex PCR. The sample lists some 150,000 clones; 80% were seen once. Sequenced input: PBMCs. These receptors all come from a man in his forties or fifties in good health and CMV-seronegative.

J is TRBJ1-1 and V is TRBV6-5, with 7 bases identical to TRBD1. Germline V gene data show CDR1 as MNHEY and CDR2 as SVGAGI. The CDR3 has 14 residues. V was clipped by 3 bases and J by 5 bases; unmatched bases: 6. This CDR3 is CASSYAQGQTEAFF. The CDR3 DNA is TGTGCCAGCAGTTATGCACAGGGGCAAACTGAAGCTTTCTTT.

The J gene is TRBJ2-3, the V gene TRBV9; 7 nucleotides align to TRBD1. The CDR3 contains 15 residues. V shed 5 bases, J shed 0 bases, and the junction held 6 bases outside the gene matches. From germline, CDR1 is SGDLS and CDR2 YYNGEE. Written as DNA, the CDR3 is TGTGCCAGCAGGCGGACAGGCCAAAGCACAGATACGCAGTATTTT. It codes for CASRRTGQSTDTQYF. The variable domain in full, with the rest retrieved from reference TRBV9 and TRBJ2-3, is DSGVTQTPKHLITATGQRVTLRCSPRSGDLSVYWYQQSLDQGLQFLIQYYNGEERAKGNILERFSAQQFPDLHSELNLSSLELGDSALYFCASRRTGQSTDTQYFGPGTRLTVL.

V gene TRBV30 combines with J gene TRBJ2-5; no clear D. The tail of the sequence fits TRBJ2-7 better, so the J call may be wrong. Germline V gives CDR1 GTSNPN, CDR2 SVGIG (reference sequence). This CDR3 contains 14 residues. The CDR3 coding sequence is TGTGCCCTGAATGAGGCACTCCACTCCTACGAGCAGTACTTC. It translates to CALNEALHSYEQYF.

This sequence joins TRBV7-8 and TRBJ1-2, with 7 bases lining up with TRBD1. The V gene's germline CDR1 is SGHVS and CDR2 FQNEAQ. The CDR3 sequence is 16 residues long. Trimming cost V 1 base and J 10 bases; bases outside gene matches: 15. The CDR3 nucleotides are TGTGCCAGCAGCTTAGAATTCATGGGATCAGGGGGAATCTACACCTTC. Protein product: CASSLEFMGSGGIYTF.

The chain has TRBV9 and TRBJ2-1; 8 nucleotides line up with TRBD1. The J segment lost 5 bases and the V segment lost 3 bases, leaving 4 bases of the junction unmatched. The CDR3 loop spans 14 amino acids. Per germline, CDR1 SGDLS and CDR2 YYNGEE. This CDR3 is CASSAGQADNEQFF. Here the CDR3 DNA reads TGTGCCAGCAGCGCGGGACAGGCGGACAATGAGCAGTTCTTC.

The J gene is TRBJ1-1, the V gene TRBV7-8; D remains ambiguous. V was clipped by 3 bases and J by 7 bases, with 15 bases between them. Per the germline V gene, CDR1 is SGHVS and CDR2 is FQNEAQ. The CDR3 totals 14 residues. The CDR3 here is CASSLSTPTSEAFF. CDR3 nucleotide sequence: TGTGCCAGCAGCTTGTCGACACCCACAAGTGAAGCTTTCTTT.

The rearrangement joins TRBV14 to TRBJ2-7; no definite D call. The CDR3 sequence is 16 residues long. In germline, CDR1 is SGHDN, CDR2 FVKESK. V gave up 0 bases and J gave up 1 base, with 13 bases separating them. CDR3: CASSQDTSSPSYEQYF. The DNA of the CDR3 is TGTGCCAGCAGCCAAGATACCAGTTCCCCTTCCTACGAGCAGTACTTC.

This chain uses TRBV5-1 with TRBJ2-3; 8 positions agree with TRBD2. CDR1 and CDR2 from the germline V gene are SGHRS and YFSETQ. V shed 4 bases and J 6 bases; nucleotides not matched to a gene: 10. The CDR3 length is 15 residues. This chain's CDR3 is CASSVTSADRDTQYF. Written as DNA, the CDR3 is TGCGCCAGCAGCGTGACTAGCGCCGACCGGGATACGCAGTATTTT.

Only a few counts were recorded for this clone. The rearrangement uses TRBV5-1 and TRBJ2-7, with TRBD2 identical over 11 bases. CDR1 is SGHRS and CDR2 is YFSETQ in the germline V gene. This CDR3 contains 15 residues. V gave up 0 bases and J gave up 3 bases; unmatched junction bases: 2. The CDR3 DNA reads as TGCGCCAGCAGCTTGGGCGGGACTAGCGGCTACGAGCAGTACTTC. Its protein is CASSLGGTSGYEQYF.

This chain uses TRBV15 with TRBJ1-2, with D perhaps TRBD1 (6 bases). V gave up 3 bases and J gave up 8 bases, with 16 bases separating them. The CDR3 extends over 14 amino acids. Germline CDR1 is LNHNV and CDR2 is YYDKDF (reference sequence). This CDR3 reads CATSSGQTPRGYTF. CDR3 DNA: TGTGCCACCAGCAGTGGACAGACCCCCCGCGGCTACACCTTC. Filled out from reference TRBV15 and TRBJ1-2, the complete variable domain reads DAMVIQNPRYQVTQFGKPVTLSCSQTLNHNVMYWYQQKSSQAPKLLFHYYDKDFNNEADTPDNFQSRRPNTSFCFLDIRSPGLGDTAMYLCATSSGQTPRGYTFGSGTRLTVV.

The V and J genes are TRBV9 and TRBJ2-5, with TRBD2 as a possible D gene (5 bases). The V gene lost 4 bases and the J gene lost 7 bases, with 23 bases spanning the gap. Germline values: CDR1 SGDLS, CDR2 YYNGEE. The CDR3 has 16 amino acids. The CDR3 DNA reads as TGTGCCAGCAGCCTTCATTGGGCCGCAAACGGAGGGACCCAGTACTTC. Protein: CASSLHWAANGGTQYF.

This clone has just one count. The rearrangement joins TRBV5-1 to TRBJ1-1, with TRBD1 matching over 7 bases. Germline lookup yields CDR1 SGHRS and CDR2 YFSETQ. The CDR3 runs to 14 residues. Germline trimming cut 4 bases from V and 0 bases from J; bases unmatched to any gene: 3. CDR3 in amino acids: CASSGGQLNTEAFF. CDR3 nucleotides: TGCGCCAGCAGCGGGGGACAGCTGAACACTGAAGCTTTCTTT.

The chain recombines TRBV7-2 with TRBJ1-1; TRBD1 is a possible D gene (6 bases). There are 14 residues in the CDR3. CDR1 is SGHTA and CDR2 is FQGNSA in the germline V gene. Trimming took 4 bases from V and 2 from J, leaving 11 bases between them. The CDR3 spells CASSSGQRNTEAFF. In DNA form, the CDR3 reads TGTGCCAGCAGCTCCGGACAGAGAAACACTGAAGCTTTCTTT.